This TCR beta chain was identified during a study of cytomegalovirus exposure and HLA in healthy donors. Concerning this clone itself: Its cognate antigen is unknown.

The PCR made use of 60 Vbeta and 13 Jbeta primers. The data were produced by immunoSEQ multiplex PCR, yet TCRdb's version contains in-frame clones alone and is incomplete. The sample has 120,000 or so clones, about four fifths seen once; the top ten hold about 2%. Healthy bone marrow donors formed the donor group. The CDR3 contains 14 residues. The germline V gene encodes CDR1 SGHAT and CDR2 FQNNGV. Trimming left V 5 bases short and J 0 bases short, with 11 bases between. Study-wide results and caveats: The study assumed roughly uniform donor sequencing depth for presence/absence analyses. At a 0.05 false discovery rate, a later analysis found roughly 17,000 TCR beta sequences to be associated with HLA alleles. CMV serostatus alone was available as immune exposure information.

Sequencing input: PBMCs. The TCR was taken from a woman aged 40 to 55 in good health and CMV-seronegative. The J gene is TRBJ2-7, the V gene TRBV11-2; maybe TRBD1 (6 bases). The CDR3 reads CASSLRQVSYEQYF. For the CDR3, the DNA is TGTGCCAGCAGCCTCAGACAGGTCTCCTACGAGCAGTACTTC.